This passage covers 21 T cell receptor beta chains from one sample sequenced in a study of T cells after yellow fever vaccination. TCRdb recomputed calls from the 5' RACE reads with MiXCR, one row per CDR3 protein. This table holds 250,000 to 350,000 distinct CDR3 sequences, roughly 7% found once. This material consisted of PBMCs, taken around 45 days after the first yellow fever vaccination. The source of these receptors is a man aged 18 to 29 who received the YFV17D yellow fever vaccine.

This clonotype was recorded many times. This chain links TRBV12-3 or TRBV12-4 with TRBJ1-6; D not certain. Deletions cut 3 bases from V and 8 bases from J, with 17 bases between. This CDR3 region has 16 residues. The CDR3 here is CASSFGRRKADSPLHF. The CDR3 bases are TGTGCCAGCAGTTTTGGGCGGCGAAAAGCAGATTCACCCCTCCACTTT.

The rearrangement links TRBV6-2 or TRBV6-3 to TRBJ2-2; no firm D call. Germline V gene sequence: CDR1 MNHEY, CDR2 SVGEGT. Trimming took 6 bases from V and 1 from J, leaving 12 bases between them. The CDR3 is 15 residues long. The DNA for the CDR3 is TGTGCCAGCAGAGTAGTCGTCAAGAACACCGGGGAGCTGTTTTTT. This gives the protein CASRVVVKNTGELFF.

The chain couples TRBV12-3 or TRBV12-4 to TRBJ1-5, with D unresolved. The ends were cut back, 3 bases at V and 9 bases at J, with 15 bases in the middle. This CDR3 is 14 amino acids long. The DNA of the CDR3 is TGTGCCAGCAGTTTTATTACCACCCCGGGGCCCCAGCATTTT. This codes for CASSFITTPGPQHF.

This sequence joins TRBV5-5 and TRBJ1-6; possible D gene TRBD1, 6 bases. CDR3 length: 13 residues. Trimming took off 3 bases at V and 7 bases at J, with 8 bases between the two ends. Germline V lookup: CDR1 SGHKS, CDR2 YYEKEE (reference sequence). The CDR3 reads CASSWGRNSPLHF. The CDR3 bases are TGTGCCAGCAGCTGGGGGCGGAATTCACCCCTCCACTTT.

This clonotype was counted between two and nine times. This rearrangement joins TRBV20-1 to TRBJ2-3; 12 nucleotides align to TRBD2. V lost 7 bases to trimming and J lost 6 bases; unmatched junction nucleotides: 17. The CDR3 consists of 17 residues. From germline, CDR1 is DFQATT and CDR2 SNEGSKA (reference sequence). The CDR3 sequence: CSVGTGRLAGGMDTQYF. The CDR3 nucleotides are TGCAGTGTCGGTACTGGGCGTCTAGCGGGGGGGATGGATACGCAGTATTTT.

This clonotype was found a few times. The chain uses TRBV19 and TRBJ2-6, with D unresolved. Germline CDR1 LNHDA, CDR2 SQIVND (reference sequence). The CDR3 loop spans 15 amino acids. Between the trimmed V and J ends, which lost 5 bases and 2 bases, there was a span of 10 bases. Here the CDR3 reads CASSDGGAGANVLTF. The CDR3 nucleotides read TGTGCCAGTAGTGACGGCGGAGCTGGGGCCAACGTCCTGACTTTC. The variable domain in full, completed from reference TRBV19 and TRBJ2-6, reads DGGITQSPKYLFRKEGQNVTLSCEQNLNHDAMYWYRQDPGQGLRLIYYSQIVNDFQKGDIAEGYSVSREKKESFPLTVTSAQKNPTAFYLCASSDGGAGANVLTFGAGSRLTVL.

This clonotype was recorded a few times. The rearrangement joins TRBV5-1 to TRBJ1-2; D is undetermined. CDR1 is SGHRS and CDR2 is YFSETQ in the germline V gene. The CDR3 runs to 11 residues. V gave up 6 bases and J gave up 5 bases, with 8 bases separating them. CDR3 protein: CASTGVYGYTF. The CDR3 DNA follows: TGCGCCAGCACCGGGGTGTATGGCTACACCTTC.

CDR3: CASSLAGADIQYF. The CDR3 DNA reads as TGTGCCAGCAGCTTAGCTGGGGCTGACATTCAGTACTTC. This chain links TRBV7-2 with TRBJ2-4, with D tentatively TRBD1 (5 bases). Looked up from germline, CDR1 is SGHTA and CDR2 is FQGNSA. The length of the CDR3 is 13 residues. Trimming removed 0 bases from V and 8 bases from J, with 8 bases in between.

This clonotype has ten or more counts. V usage is TRBV7-3 and J usage is TRBJ1-1; D is undetermined. Germline CDR1 and CDR2: SGHTA and FQGTGA. Trimming shortened V by 1 base and J by 4 bases, and 7 bases separated the two germline ends. CDR3 length: 13 residues. This CDR3 is CASSLKRATEAFF. The CDR3 DNA sequence: TGTGCCAGCAGCTTAAAAAGGGCCACTGAAGCTTTCTTT.

J is TRBJ1-2 and V is TRBV5-6; D call uncertain. V gave up 6 bases and J gave up 2 bases, with 11 bases separating them. Looked up from germline, CDR1 is SGHDT and CDR2 is YYEEEE. This CDR3 has 13 amino acids. The CDR3 sequence is CASTVRENYGYTF. CDR3 DNA: TGTGCCAGCACCGTACGGGAGAACTATGGCTACACCTTC. The entire variable domain, with the rest obtained from reference TRBV5-6 and TRBJ1-2, is as follows: DAGVTQSPTHLIKTRGQQVTLRCSPKSGHDTVSWYQQALGQGPQFIFQYYEEEERQRGNFPDRFSGHQFPNYSSELNVNALLLGDSALYLCASTVRENYGYTFGSGTRLTVV.

This clonotype was detected ten times or more. The chain recombines TRBV4-1 with TRBJ2-3; TRBD2 might be the D (7 bases). Germline-derived CDR1 and CDR2 are MGHRA and YSYEKL. V shed 2 bases and J shed 3 bases, with 15 bases lying between them. The CDR3 is 16 residues long. The CDR3 loop is CASSQPRRGGTDTQYF. The CDR3, as DNA: TGCGCCAGCAGCCAACCTAGAAGGGGGGGGACAGATACGCAGTATTTT.

This clonotype has only a few counts. This chain joins TRBV4-3 and TRBJ1-1; perhaps TRBD1 as D (5 bases). In germline, CDR1 is LGHNA, CDR2 YSLEER. Trimming shortened V by 0 bases and J by 2 bases, and 16 bases separated the two germline ends. This CDR3 has 17 residues. CDR3 sequence: CASSQDLTGRGNTEAFF. CDR3 DNA: TGCGCCAGCAGCCAAGATCTCACGGGGCGCGGAAACACTGAAGCTTTCTTT.

The V gene is TRBV11-2, the J gene TRBJ2-1; the D gene could be TRBD1 or TRBD2 (5 bases each). The ends were cut back, 3 bases at V and 2 bases at J, with 17 bases in the middle. The CDR3 is 17 residues long. In germline, CDR1 is SGHAT, CDR2 FQNNGV. The DNA of the CDR3 is TGTGCCAGCAGCTTGGGTTTGGGGGTCATCCCCTACAATGAGCAGTTCTTC. Translating gives CASSLGLGVIPYNEQFF. The full variable domain, in which reference TRBV11-2 and TRBJ2-1 provide the parts outside the CDR3, is EAGVAQSPRYKIIEKRQSVAFWCNPISGHATLYWYQQILGQGPKLLIQFQNNGVVDDSQLPKDRFSAERLKGVDSTLKIQPAKLEDSAVYLCASSLGLGVIPYNEQFFGPGTRLTVL.

The table lists this clonotype with a few counts. J is TRBJ1-2 and V is TRBV14; possibly TRBD1 for D (5 bases). Per the germline V gene, CDR1 is SGHDN and CDR2 is FVKESK. The CDR3 contains 14 residues. Trimming took 1 base from V and 6 from J, leaving 12 bases between them. CDR3 protein: CASSQAGFSNGYTF. As DNA, the CDR3 is TGTGCCAGCAGCCAAGCAGGGTTCTCAAATGGCTACACCTTC.

CDR3 in amino acids: CSAPSSGDEQFF. The CDR3 nucleotides are TGCAGTGCCCCGAGTTCCGGCGATGAGCAGTTCTTC. The chain joins TRBV20-1 to TRBJ2-1, with D hard to call. The CDR3 loop spans 12 amino acids. Germline CDR1 is DFQATT and CDR2 is SNEGSKA (reference sequence). The V end lost 6 bases, the J end lost 8 bases, and 14 bases lay between the germline ends.

CDR3 DNA sequence: TGTGCCAGCTCACCATCGGGTACCCACGAGCAGTACGTC. Amino acid sequence: CASSPSGTHEQYV. This chain joins TRBV18 and TRBJ2-7; D is undetermined. The CDR3 sequence is 13 residues long. Trimming removed 2 bases from V and 5 bases from J, with 10 bases in between. The germline V gene encodes CDR1 KGHSH and CDR2 LQKENI.

The gene calls are TRBV29-1 and TRBJ2-5; D remains ambiguous. This CDR3 has 13 residues. Trimming took off 4 bases at V and 5 bases at J, with 14 bases between the two ends. Per germline, CDR1 SQVTM and CDR2 ANQGSEA. CDR3 in amino acids: CSVAGPAGETQYF. DNA for the CDR3: TGCAGCGTTGCCGGGCCGGCCGGGGAGACCCAGTACTTC.

The J gene is TRBJ2-5, the V gene TRBV20-1; tentative D call: TRBD1 (6 bases). The CDR3 is 13 amino acids. The V end lost 6 bases, the J end lost 6 bases, and 17 bases lay between the germline ends. CDR1 DFQATT and CDR2 SNEGSKA come from the germline V gene (reference sequence). CDR3 coding DNA: TGCAGTGCCCCCCTCACAGGACAGCAGACCCAGTACTTC. This gives the protein CSAPLTGQQTQYF.

This clonotype was detected ten times or more. The chain employs TRBV10-3 and TRBJ2-1; D is perhaps TRBD1 or TRBD2 (5 bases each). The CDR3 loop spans 15 amino acids. Trimming took off 4 bases at V and 2 bases at J, with 12 bases between the two ends. The germline V gene encodes CDR1 ENHRY and CDR2 SYGVKD. This CDR3 reads CAISAGTEAYNEQFF. In DNA, the CDR3 is TGTGCCATCAGTGCCGGGACCGAAGCCTACAATGAGCAGTTCTTC.

This rearrangement joins TRBV5-1 to TRBJ2-2, with D perhaps TRBD1 or TRBD2 (5 bases each). CDR1 and CDR2 from the germline V gene are SGHRS and YFSETQ. With 0 bases removed from V and 0 bases from J, the gap between germline ends came to 9 bases. This CDR3 is 16 amino acids long. CDR3 DNA sequence: TGCGCCAGCAGCTTGGCCCGAGGGGCGAACACCGGGGAGCTGTTTTTT. It encodes CASSLARGANTGELFF.

This chain connects TRBV20-1 to TRBJ2-5; maybe TRBD1 (5 bases). Germline CDR1 and CDR2: DFQATT and SNEGSKA (reference sequence). The CDR3 extends over 13 amino acids. Trimming pared 1 base from V and 1 base from J, leaving 7 bases between. CDR3 coding DNA: TGCAGTGCTAGAGTTCAGGGCCAAGAGACCCAGTACTTC. Amino acid sequence: CSARVQGQETQYF.